Listed here are 21 T cell receptor beta chains from one sample, sequenced in a study of T cells of healthy individuals. Each CDR3 protein gets one entry after TCRdb re-called the 5' RACE reads with MiXCR. The table has about 96,000 distinct CDR3 sequences, around 17% seen once. The receptors originated from a human donor in good health.

The sample holds a few counts of this clonotype. This rearrangement joins TRBV9 to TRBJ2-7; 10 nucleotides align to TRBD2. V dropped 1 base and J dropped 7; count of bases not matched to a gene: 5. The V gene's germline CDR1 is SGDLS and CDR2 YYNGEE. The CDR3 runs to 14 residues. This CDR3 reads CASSVRLAGGEQYF. CDR3 bases: TGTGCCAGCAGCGTAAGACTAGCGGGTGGTGAGCAGTACTTC.

This chain connects TRBV9 to TRBJ2-7, with TRBD1 identical over 9 bases. Germline V gene sequence: CDR1 SGDLS, CDR2 YYNGEE. Trimming at V came to 4 bases and at J to 1 base, leaving 6 bases not matched to a gene. The CDR3 length is 15 residues. In DNA form, the CDR3 reads TGTGCCAGCAGCCGATCCGGGACAGGGTCCTACGAGCAGTACTTC. Amino acid sequence: CASSRSGTGSYEQYF.

At least ten counts were recorded for this clonotype. The CDR3 bases are TGCAGTGCTACAGGTGGCAGGGGGCATAGTCAGCCCCAGCATTTT. As protein: CSATGGRGHSQPQHF. The chain joins TRBV20-1 to TRBJ1-5, with TRBD1 identical over 8 bases. This CDR3 comprises 15 residues. CDR1 and CDR2 (germline): DFQATT, SNEGSKA (reference sequence). Unmatched junction bases numbered 11, after V lost 4 bases and J lost 6 bases.

This clonotype has a handful of counts. This chain connects TRBV7-2 to TRBJ1-6; D unclear. Between the trimmed V and J ends, which lost 7 bases and 5 bases, there was a span of 6 bases. This CDR3 has 12 amino acids. Germline CDR1 and CDR2: SGHTA and FQGNSA. CDR3 residues: CASTKDNSPLHF. The DNA of the CDR3 is TGTGCCAGCACCAAAGATAATTCACCCCTCCACTTT. Drawing the rest from reference TRBV7-2 and TRBJ1-6, the complete variable domain is GAGVSQSPSNKVTEKGKDVELRCDPISGHTALYWYRQSLGQGLEFLIYFQGNSAPDKSGLPSDRFSAERTGGSVSTLTIQRTQQEDSAVYLCASTKDNSPLHFGNGTRLTVT.

CDR3 sequence reads: CASSPTEAGFLYEQYF. The DNA for the CDR3 is TGTGCCAGCAGTCCAACCGAGGCTGGTTTTCTCTACGAGCAGTACTTC. The J gene is TRBJ2-7, the V gene TRBV28; D remains ambiguous. CDR1 and CDR2 (germline): MDHEN, SYDVKM. The CDR3 is 16 amino acids. V was pared by 5 bases and J by 3 bases, with 20 bases between.

The V gene is TRBV7-9, the J gene TRBJ2-1; a possible D gene is TRBD2 (6 bases). Germline values: CDR1 SEHNR, CDR2 FQNEAQ (reference sequence). The CDR3 consists of 15 residues. V lost 1 base to trimming and J lost 7 bases, with 14 bases between them. The CDR3 coding sequence is TGTGCCAGCAGCTTAGACAGACTAGTTGGGAATGAGCAGTTCTTC. Encoded protein: CASSLDRLVGNEQFF.

The CDR3 bases are TGCAGTGCTAACGCGGGCGCGGCGGGGGATACGCAGTATTTT. Amino acid sequence: CSANAGAAGDTQYF. The V call is TRBV20-1, the J call TRBJ2-3; D may be TRBD2 (6 bases). The CDR3 is made up of 14 amino acids. Deletions cut 4 bases from V and 6 bases from J, with 17 bases between. Germline CDR1 and CDR2: DFQATT and SNEGSKA (reference sequence).

This rearrangement joins TRBV20-1 to TRBJ2-3, with D unclear. Looked up from germline, CDR1 is DFQATT and CDR2 is SNEGSKA (reference sequence). The ends were cut back, 0 bases at V and 6 bases at J, with 13 bases in the middle. The CDR3 is made up of 14 amino acids. For the CDR3, the DNA is TGCAGTGCTAGAGATGTTAGAACCACGGATACGCAGTATTTT. Its translation is CSARDVRTTDTQYF.

The chain links TRBV4-1 to TRBJ2-1; 15 bases are shared with TRBD2. Germline assignment: CDR1 MGHRA and CDR2 YSYEKL. Trimming removed 4 bases from V and 7 bases from J; junction bases left unmatched: 2. The CDR3 has 15 amino acids. The CDR3 sequence: CASSRGTSGGNEQFF. CDR3 nucleotides: TGCGCCAGCAGCCGAGGGACTAGCGGGGGGAATGAGCAGTTCTTC.

This clonotype was seen a few times. The chain recombines TRBV28 with TRBJ2-3, with TRBD2 identical over 9 bases. This CDR3 comprises 16 residues. Germline V gives CDR1 MDHEN, CDR2 SYDVKM. V lost 2 bases to trimming and J lost 0 bases; unmatched junction nucleotides: 3. CDR3 sequence (DNA): TGTGCCAGCAGTTTAAATGCGGGAGGGAGCACAGATACGCAGTATTTT. It specifies CASSLNAGGSTDTQYF.

The V and J genes are TRBV4-3 and TRBJ2-3; 7 positions match TRBD2. In germline, CDR1 is LGHNA, CDR2 YSLEER. V was pared by 0 bases and J by 1 base, with 7 bases of the junction left unmatched. CDR3 length equals 17 residues. CDR3 DNA: TGCGCCAGCAGCCAAGACGGGCCGGGAGGACGCACAGATACGCAGTATTTT. Amino acid sequence: CASSQDGPGGRTDTQYF.

This chain uses TRBV14 with TRBJ2-7; no firm D call. Germline CDR1 and CDR2: SGHDN and FVKESK. The CDR3 totals 16 residues. Trimming took off 0 bases at V and 2 bases at J, with 14 bases between the two ends. The CDR3 DNA reads as TGTGCCAGCAGCCAAGAGACAACTTTCAGAGCCTACGAGCAGTACTTC. It translates to CASSQETTFRAYEQYF.

This clonotype turned up a few times. CDR3 loop: CASLLAGGSYNEQFF. CDR3 sequence (DNA): TGTGCCAGCTTGTTGGCGGGAGGCTCCTACAATGAGCAGTTCTTC. The gene calls are TRBV28 and TRBJ2-1; TRBD2 matches at 8 bases. With 8 bases clipped from V and 0 bases from J, the junction kept 6 bases outside the gene matches. CDR1 is MDHEN, CDR2 SYDVKM, per germline. The CDR3 length is 15 residues.

This clonotype was detected only a few times. The V gene is TRBV27, the J gene TRBJ2-1, with 8 bases identical to TRBD2. V was pared by 0 bases and J by 2 bases, with 0 bases of the junction left unmatched. There are 15 residues in the CDR3. Per germline, CDR1 MNHEY and CDR2 SMNVEV (reference sequence). The CDR3 DNA follows: TGTGCCAGCAGTTTATCACTAGCGGCCTACAATGAGCAGTTCTTC. Its translation is CASSLSLAAYNEQFF.

This chain connects TRBV6-2 or TRBV6-3 to TRBJ2-5; possible D gene TRBD1, 5 bases. Germline CDR1 and CDR2: MNHEY and SVGEGT. The CDR3 has 17 residues. Deletions cut 0 bases from V and 5 bases from J, with 19 bases between. This CDR3 is CASSYSTAAVSLETQYF. In DNA form, the CDR3 reads TGTGCCAGCAGTTACTCGACAGCCGCGGTTTCATTGGAGACCCAGTACTTC.

This chain links TRBV5-1 with TRBJ2-2, with D unresolved. With 3 bases removed from V and 0 bases from J, the gap between germline ends came to 6 bases. Germline V gene lookup returns CDR1 SGHRS and CDR2 YFSETQ. The CDR3 spans 14 residues. The CDR3 protein is CASSSNTNTGELFF. Written as DNA, the CDR3 is TGCGCCAGCAGCTCTAACACGAACACCGGGGAGCTGTTTTTT.

This clonotype was observed a handful of times. The chain combines TRBV7-9 with TRBJ1-4; D is unclear. This CDR3 contains 12 residues. Trimming took 6 bases from V and 0 from J, leaving 2 bases between them. Germline V lookup: CDR1 SEHNR, CDR2 FQNEAQ (reference sequence). The CDR3 DNA sequence: TGTGCCAGCAGGGCAACTAATGAAAAACTGTTTTTT. Encoded protein: CASRATNEKLFF. Using reference TRBV7-9 and TRBJ1-4 for the parts outside the CDR3, the full variable domain is DTGVSQNPRHKITKRGQNVTFRCDPISEHNRLYWYRQTLGQGPEFLTYFQNEAQLEKSRLLSDRFSAERPKGSFSTLEIQRTEQGDSAMYLCASRATNEKLFFGSGTQLSVL.

This clonotype came up many times. The V call is TRBV10-3, the J call TRBJ2-7; TRBD2 might be the D (6 bases). The V gene's germline CDR1 is ENHRY and CDR2 SYGVKD. This CDR3 region has 14 residues. V gave up 3 bases and J gave up 5 bases, with 14 bases separating them. The CDR3 sequence: CAISESGSSDEQYF. The CDR3 DNA follows: TGTGCCATCAGTGAATCCGGGTCTAGCGACGAGCAGTACTTC.

The V and J genes are TRBV6-2 or TRBV6-3 and TRBJ2-3; no clear D. The CDR3 is 14 amino acids. V lost 5 bases, J lost 4 bases, and 13 bases lay in between. Germline CDR1 MNHEY, CDR2 SVGEGT. The CDR3 loop reads CASSHQFEADTQYF. Here the CDR3 DNA reads TGTGCCAGCAGTCACCAGTTCGAGGCAGATACGCAGTATTTT.

The chain employs TRBV6-6 and TRBJ2-5, with D maybe TRBD1 (6 bases). V was clipped by 7 bases and J by 1 base, with 25 bases between them. Germline V gene sequence: CDR1 MNHNY, CDR2 SVGAGI (reference sequence). This CDR3 region has 18 residues. CDR3 loop: CASTEAGAPSLTQETQYF. The CDR3 nucleotides read TGTGCCAGCACCGAAGCAGGGGCCCCATCCTTAACCCAAGAGACCCAGTACTTC.

This clonotype was detected ten times or more. The V gene is TRBV7-2, the J gene TRBJ2-3; 8 nucleotides align to TRBD2. Germline CDR1 and CDR2: SGHTA and FQGNSA. The junction had 12 bases not matched to a gene; V was cut back by 7 bases and J by 3 bases. The CDR3 totals 16 residues. CDR3 amino acids: CASILAPGGGTDTQYF. DNA of the CDR3: TGTGCCAGCATCCTAGCCCCGGGCGGGGGGACAGATACGCAGTATTTT.